This T cell receptor (beta chain) came from a study of shared clonotypes between healthy human individuals. Overall study: Donors had three CD4 naive, three CD4 memory, two CD8 naive and one CD8 memory plate apiece. Study findings and constraints: Sharing across several donors was seen in around 5% of naive CD4 clonotypes. Naive subsets usually exceeded memory subsets in estimated richness.

Positively selected for CCR7, the CD45RO-negative cells used as naive CD8 cells excluded terminally differentiated effector memory CD45RA+ cells. Original handling: Because ImmunoSEQ provided only junction sequences with no quality scores, the filtering differed. Clones were read by immunoSEQ multiplex PCR, and TCRdb kept only the in-frame ones, dropping some. V and J calls and clone size are those listed in that table; D and trimming were worked out from the DNA. Here the sample spans 1.5 million to 2.5 million clones, about 95% being singletons. On this clone itself: Antigen specificity is unknown.

This CDR3 has 18 amino acids. V gave up 0 bases and J gave up 1 base, with 19 bases separating them. Germline V lookup: CDR1 LGHNA, CDR2 YSLEER. What was sequenced was naive CD8+ T cells sorted from blood. This clonotype originated in a man aged 18 to 29 in good health. The genes are TRBV4-3 and TRBJ2-7; perhaps TRBD2 as D (6 bases). In nucleotides, the CDR3 is TGCGCCAGCAGCCAAGACCTTACCGGGAGCACTAATTCCTACGAGCAGTACTTC. Translation gives CASSQDLTGSTNSYEQYF.